The next 10 T cell receptor beta chains were all read from a single sample in a study of Graves' ophthalmopathy and Graves' hyperthyroidism. RNA served as the template for amplifying TCR beta CDR3 regions. The first-round RT-PCR employed HTBI primers together with the Qiagen OneStep RT-PCR kit. A multiplex PCR was then performed as the second round. TCRdb recomputed calls from the multiplex PCR reads with MiXCR, one row per CDR3 protein. The table includes around 1.1 million distinct CDR3 sequences, about 36% detected once. Sequenced material: peripheral blood or thyroid tissue (not recorded which). The receptors shown here come from an adult man with Graves' hyperthyroidism.

The genes are TRBV27 and TRBJ2-2; D is ambiguous. The germline V and J ends were trimmed by 3 bases and 7 bases, with 9 bases remaining between them. Per the germline V gene, CDR1 is MNHEY and CDR2 is SMNVEV (reference sequence). The CDR3 is 13 amino acids. In nucleotides, the CDR3 is TGTGCCAGCAGTTTTAGGCGGATCGGGGAGCTGTTTTTT. Protein: CASSFRRIGELFF.

The sample holds a few counts of this clonotype. V and J are TRBV9 and TRBJ2-5; 8 bases are a match to TRBD1. The germline V gene has CDR1 SGDLS and CDR2 YYNGEE. V shed 9 bases, J shed 1 base, and the junction held 5 bases outside the gene matches. The length of the CDR3 is 13 residues. In nucleotides, the CDR3 is TGTGCCATCAGTGACAGGGGCCAAGAGACCCAGTACTTC. Translation: CAISDRGQETQYF.

The chain recombines TRBV9 with TRBJ2-1; D gene ambiguous. The V end lost 0 bases, the J end lost 7 bases, and 5 bases lay between the germline ends. Per the germline V gene, CDR1 is SGDLS and CDR2 is YYNGEE. The length of the CDR3 is 12 residues. The CDR3 reads CASSVVLNEQFF. The CDR3 DNA reads TGTGCCAGCAGCGTAGTGTTAAATGAGCAGTTCTTC. The full variable domain, with the rest looked up from reference TRBV9 and TRBJ2-1, is DSGVTQTPKHLITATGQRVTLRCSPRSGDLSVYWYQQSLDQGLQFLIQYYNGEERAKGNILERFSAQQFPDLHSELNLSSLELGDSALYFCASSVVLNEQFFGPGTRLTVL.

The chain carries TRBV10-3 and TRBJ2-5, with TRBD2 matching 10 bases. Trimming cost V 2 bases and J 3 bases; bases outside gene matches: 3. Looked up from germline, CDR1 is ENHRY and CDR2 is SYGVKD. This CDR3 region has 15 residues. The CDR3 loop reads CAISEALAGEETQYF. The CDR3, as DNA: TGTGCCATCAGTGAGGCGCTAGCGGGAGAAGAGACCCAGTACTTC.

This clonotype occurred a few times. The chain recombines TRBV7-9 with TRBJ1-2; TRBD1 aligns across 9 bases. J was trimmed by 6 bases and V by 0 bases; bases with no gene match: 5. The CDR3 is 15 amino acids. Germline-derived CDR1 and CDR2 are SEHNR and FQNEAQ (reference sequence). CDR3 sequence: CASSLATGQGHGYTF. CDR3 DNA: TGTGCCAGCAGCTTAGCGACGGGACAGGGCCATGGCTACACCTTC.

The table lists this clonotype with a count of one. The rearrangement joins TRBV7-6 to TRBJ1-6; D is ambiguous. Germline assignment: CDR1 SGHVS and CDR2 FNYEAQ. V was cut by 4 bases and J by 10 bases, with 11 bases left in between. This CDR3 contains 13 residues. CDR3 coding DNA: TGTGCCAGCAGCTCCTCGCACGGCTCACCCCTCCACTTT. Its translation is CASSSSHGSPLHF.

The chain employs TRBV12-3 or TRBV12-4 and TRBJ2-7, with 8 positions matching TRBD2. V dropped 0 bases and J dropped 3; count of bases not matched to a gene: 4. The CDR3 has 15 residues. The CDR3 reads CASSLAAGGHYEQYF. CDR3 sequence (DNA): TGTGCCAGCAGTTTAGCGGCGGGAGGTCACTACGAGCAGTACTTC.

The V call is TRBV6-2 or TRBV6-3, the J call TRBJ1-1; no clear D gene. V lost 8 bases and J 4 bases, leaving 14 bases between the germline ends. Germline assignment: CDR1 MNHEY and CDR2 SVGEGT. This CDR3 has 13 residues. As DNA, the CDR3 is TGTGCCAGCGTTGACCCGGCTGGCACTGAAGCTTTCTTT. It codes for CASVDPAGTEAFF.

The chain combines TRBV7-8 with TRBJ1-4; 7 bases map to TRBD1. The V gene end was trimmed by 6 bases and the J gene end by 3 bases; junction bases not matched to a gene: 13. CDR1 is SGHVS, CDR2 FQNEAQ, per germline. The CDR3 is 17 amino acids. The CDR3 protein is CASSTDRMSSANEKLFF. The CDR3 DNA sequence: TGTGCCAGCAGTACGGACAGGATGAGTTCGGCTAATGAAAAACTGTTTTTT.

This clonotype has just a few counts. The chain employs TRBV7-2 and TRBJ2-2; 7 positions agree with TRBD1. CDR1 and CDR2 from the germline V gene are SGHTA and FQGNSA. CDR3 length equals 17 residues. V gave up 6 bases and J gave up 0 bases; unmatched junction bases: 10. The CDR3 loop is CASRPRQGSTNTGELFF. Here the CDR3 DNA reads TGTGCCAGCAGACCAAGACAGGGATCTACGAACACCGGGGAGCTGTTTTTT.